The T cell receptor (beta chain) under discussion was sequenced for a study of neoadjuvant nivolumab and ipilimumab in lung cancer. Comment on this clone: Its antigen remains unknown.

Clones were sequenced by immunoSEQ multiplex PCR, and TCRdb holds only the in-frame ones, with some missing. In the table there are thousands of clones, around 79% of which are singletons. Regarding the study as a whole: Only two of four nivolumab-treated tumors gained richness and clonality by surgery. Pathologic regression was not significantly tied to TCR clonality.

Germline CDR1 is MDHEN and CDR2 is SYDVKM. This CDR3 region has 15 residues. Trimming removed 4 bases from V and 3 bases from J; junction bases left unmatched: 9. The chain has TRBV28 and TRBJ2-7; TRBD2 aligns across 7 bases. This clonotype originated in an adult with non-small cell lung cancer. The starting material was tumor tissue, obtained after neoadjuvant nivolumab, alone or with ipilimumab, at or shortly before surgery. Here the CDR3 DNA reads TGTGCCAGCAGTTCTCCTGGAGGGAGGGTCTACGAGCAGTACTTC. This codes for CASSSPGGRVYEQYF.